The 29 T cell receptor beta chains below come from one sample, sequenced in a study of CD8+ T cells in alopecia areata. Following extraction, RNA underwent reverse transcription to cDNA, which served as the sequencing template. Sequenced by immunoSEQ multiplex PCR; TCRdb stores in-frame clones only, minus some. The sample consists of about 170,000 clones, just over 65% of them appearing once. The source was CD8+ T cells sorted from blood, collected at week 0. The receptors stem from a human donor with alopecia areata.

The CDR3 sequence: CASSSPGTGDQPQHF. The CDR3 nucleotides are TGTGCCAGCAGCTCTCCCGGGACAGGAGATCAGCCCCAGCATTTT. The rearrangement joins TRBV5-6 to TRBJ1-5; 8 bases fit TRBD1. The V and J ends lost 3 bases and 5 bases, in that order; junction bases with no gene match: 7. The CDR3 contains 15 residues. Germline lookup yields CDR1 SGHDT and CDR2 YYEEEE.

The V gene is TRBV20-1, the J gene TRBJ2-2; no reliable D call. Germline values: CDR1 DFQATT, CDR2 SNEGSKA (reference sequence). V was shortened by 2 bases and J by 3 bases, with 1 base between the two germline ends. CDR3 length: 11 residues. CDR3 protein: CSARYTGELFF. DNA of the CDR3: TGCAGTGCTAGATACACCGGGGAGCTGTTTTTT.

This clone was counted only a few times. The chain employs TRBV10-3 and TRBJ1-1, with no clear D. Trimming cost V 2 bases and J 3 bases, with 10 bases left between them. Germline V lookup: CDR1 ENHRY, CDR2 SYGVKD. The CDR3 consists of 14 residues. CDR3 DNA: TGTGCCATCAGTGAGGGAACGATGGACACTGAAGCTTTCTTT. It specifies CAISEGTMDTEAFF.

This chain links TRBV30 with TRBJ2-3; 8 bases are shared with TRBD2. The CDR3 has 15 residues. The V gene end was trimmed by 3 bases and the J gene end by 3 bases; junction bases not matched to a gene: 8. The germline V gene encodes CDR1 GTSNPN and CDR2 SVGIG (reference sequence). Written as DNA, the CDR3 is TGTGCCTGGAGGACCAGCGGGGGAGGTACAGATACGCAGTATTTT. The encoded protein is CAWRTSGGGTDTQYF.

The genes are TRBV15 and TRBJ2-1; 7 nucleotides align to TRBD1. The trim removed 5 bases at V and 0 bases at J, leaving 1 base unmatched. Germline CDR1 and CDR2: LNHNV and YYDKDF (reference sequence). This CDR3 has 14 residues. The CDR3, as DNA: TGTGCCACCAGCGGGGACAGCTCCTACAATGAGCAGTTCTTC. It encodes CATSGDSSYNEQFF. The full variable domain, completed using reference TRBV15 and TRBJ2-1, is DAMVIQNPRYQVTQFGKPVTLSCSQTLNHNVMYWYQQKSSQAPKLLFHYYDKDFNNEADTPDNFQSRRPNTSFCFLDIRSPGLGDTAMYLCATSGDSSYNEQFFGPGTRLTVL.

The rearrangement uses TRBV29-1 and TRBJ2-3; 8 nucleotides agree with TRBD2. Per germline, CDR1 SQVTM and CDR2 ANQGSEA. The CDR3 runs 16 residues. V was clipped by 3 bases and J by 1 base; unmatched bases: 9. The CDR3 region is CSVEVAGPPGTDTQYF. In DNA form, the CDR3 reads TGCAGCGTTGAGGTAGCGGGGCCGCCCGGCACAGATACGCAGTATTTT.

This sequence joins TRBV7-8 and TRBJ2-3; D unresolved. CDR3 size: 13 residues. The germline CDR1 and CDR2 sequences are SGHVS and FQNEAQ. V lost 7 bases and J 1 base, leaving 9 bases between the germline ends. The CDR3 region is CASNLDGTDTQYF. The CDR3 DNA is TGTGCCAGCAACTTGGACGGCACAGATACGCAGTATTTT.

The CDR3 DNA reads TGTGCCAGCAGCTCAACAGGGCCCAATACCTACGAGCAGTACTTC. It translates to CASSSTGPNTYEQYF. The V and J genes are TRBV7-9 and TRBJ2-7, with TRBD1 as a possible D gene (6 bases). Germline CDR1 SEHNR, CDR2 FQNEAQ (reference sequence). Trimming pared 4 bases from V and 2 bases from J, leaving 15 bases between. There are 15 residues in the CDR3.

By share, this clone counts as medium-sized. The chain joins TRBV2 to TRBJ2-5; 12 bases align to TRBD1. J lost 3 bases, V lost 3 bases, and 8 bases had no gene match. The CDR3 extends over 17 amino acids. Germline assignment: CDR1 SNHLY and CDR2 FYNNEI. CDR3 region: CASSEVVGQGAEETQYF. CDR3 bases: TGTGCCAGCAGTGAGGTTGTGGGACAGGGGGCCGAAGAGACCCAGTACTTC.

V and J are TRBV30 and TRBJ2-2; D unresolved. The CDR3 extends over 13 amino acids. The germline gives CDR1 GTSNPN, CDR2 SVGIG (reference sequence). V lost 7 bases, J lost 7 bases, and 16 bases lay in between. This CDR3 reads CASHTRPGGELFF. In DNA, the CDR3 is TGTGCCTCCCACACCAGGCCCGGCGGGGAGCTGTTTTTT.

The CDR3, as DNA: TGTGCCAGCAGCTTGGTGACGCGGGGGGGTGAGACCCAGTACTTC. Protein: CASSLVTRGGETQYF. The gene calls are TRBV5-6 and TRBJ2-5; 9 nucleotides align to TRBD2. There are 15 residues in the CDR3. Per germline, CDR1 SGHDT and CDR2 YYEEEE. V was pared by 0 bases and J by 5 bases, with 5 bases of the junction left unmatched.

The chain couples TRBV7-8 to TRBJ2-3; maybe TRBD2 (5 bases). V shed 5 bases and J shed 3 bases, with 9 bases lying between them. Per the germline V gene, CDR1 is SGHVS and CDR2 is FQNEAQ. The CDR3 spans 13 residues. The CDR3 DNA reads as TGTGCCAGCAGCCCCCGGACTACAGATACGCAGTATTTT. This gives the protein CASSPRTTDTQYF.

This rearrangement joins TRBV2 to TRBJ2-7; D ambiguous. CDR3 length equals 20 residues. CDR1 is SNHLY, CDR2 FYNNEI, per germline. Trimming removed 4 bases at V and 7 bases at J, with 35 bases between. Here the CDR3 reads CASSVSLKVSPRSTHLEQYF. As DNA, the CDR3 is TGTGCCAGCAGTGTGTCTTTAAAAGTGTCCCCCAGGAGCACCCATTTAGAGCAGTACTTC. Together with reference TRBV2 and TRBJ2-7, the CDR3 gives the full variable domain: EPEVTQTPSHQVTQMGQEVILRCVPISNHLYFYWYRQILGQKVEFLVSFYNNEISEKSEIFDDQFSVERPDGSNFTLKIRSTKLEDSAMYFCASSVSLKVSPRSTHLEQYFGPGTRLTVT.

The chain has TRBV7-9 and TRBJ2-1, with TRBD2 identical over 8 bases. This CDR3 has 15 residues. The J segment lost 0 bases and the V segment lost 11 bases, leaving 9 bases of the junction unmatched. Germline V gene sequence: CDR1 SEHNR, CDR2 FQNEAQ (reference sequence). The CDR3 DNA reads as TGTGCCGGGGGACTAGGTGGGAGCTCCTACAATGAGCAGTTCTTC. Encoded protein: CAGGLGGSSYNEQFF.

The CDR3 DNA sequence: TGTGCCAGCAGGGCCGACAGGGACTACGAGCAGTACTTC. Residues: CASRADRDYEQYF. The V and J genes are TRBV5-4 and TRBJ2-7, with TRBD1 identical over 7 bases. V shed 5 bases and J 3 bases; nucleotides not matched to a gene: 5. Germline V gives CDR1 SGHNT, CDR2 YYREEE (reference sequence). The length of the CDR3 is 13 residues.

CDR3 nucleotide sequence: TGTGCCAGCTCCCCTGGGGGGGCGGGCACTGAAGCTTTCTTT. Its translation: CASSPGGAGTEAFF. V usage is TRBV18 and J usage is TRBJ1-1, with a weak D call TRBD1 (6 bases). V gave up 6 bases and J gave up 4 bases, with 15 bases separating them. The CDR3 sequence is 14 residues long. From germline, CDR1 is KGHSH and CDR2 LQKENI.

This sequence joins TRBV29-1 and TRBJ2-3; D is unclear. This CDR3 comprises 14 residues. Trimming removed 4 bases at V and 4 bases at J, with 15 bases between. Germline V gene sequence: CDR1 SQVTM, CDR2 ANQGSEA. The CDR3 protein is CSVATTKGPDTQYF. The DNA for the CDR3 is TGCAGCGTTGCGACAACGAAAGGACCAGATACGCAGTATTTT.

The rearrangement links TRBV13 to TRBJ2-7, with no clear D. CDR3 size: 11 residues. Germline V gene sequence: CDR1 PRHDT, CDR2 FYEKMQ (reference sequence). V lost 3 bases and J lost 3, with 3 bases in between. CDR3 DNA sequence: TGTGCCAGCAGCTTGGACTACGAGCAGTACTTC. It is translated as CASSLDYEQYF.

The chain combines TRBV29-1 with TRBJ2-2, with 9 bases lining up with TRBD1. The CDR3 spans 14 residues. V gave up 6 bases and J gave up 7 bases; unmatched junction bases: 9. Germline CDR1 and CDR2: SQVTM and ANQGSEA. The CDR3 sequence is CSVVDRGGVGELFF. CDR3 nucleotide sequence: TGCAGCGTCGTCGACAGGGGGGGTGTCGGGGAGCTGTTTTTT.

This clone was counted a single time. This chain joins TRBV29-1 and TRBJ1-2; D is unresolved. Germline V CDR1 and CDR2: SQVTM, ANQGSEA. The V gene lost 3 bases and the J gene lost 7 bases, with 9 bases spanning the gap. This CDR3 has 11 residues. The CDR3 loop reads CSVEDRAGYTF. The CDR3 DNA sequence: TGCAGCGTTGAGGATAGGGCTGGCTACACCTTC.

Written as DNA, the CDR3 is TGTGCCACCAGCGGGGGACACTCCTCGGGTGGTGGCTACACCTTC. This sequence encodes CATSGGHSSGGGYTF. The chain recombines TRBV15 with TRBJ1-2; the D gene is possibly TRBD1 (6 bases). The CDR3 has 15 amino acids. The V end was cut by 5 bases, the J end by 7 bases, with 20 bases between. Germline CDR1 reads LNHNV; CDR2 reads YYDKDF (reference sequence).

The V gene is TRBV4-1, the J gene TRBJ2-3; no clear D. This CDR3 is 17 amino acids long. Germline CDR1 MGHRA, CDR2 YSYEKL. Trimming pared 0 bases from V and 6 bases from J, leaving 19 bases between. The CDR3 DNA sequence: TGCGCCAGCAGCCAAGATCGGTGGAACCCAGCGTGGGATACGCAGTATTTT. This encodes CASSQDRWNPAWDTQYF.

This rearrangement joins TRBV7-2 to TRBJ1-3; TRBD1 is a possible D gene (5 bases). This CDR3 comprises 16 residues. CDR1 and CDR2 from the germline V gene are SGHTA and FQGNSA. The V end was cut by 0 bases, the J end by 5 bases, with 14 bases between. The CDR3 protein is CASSLALGGFRNTIYF. Written as DNA, the CDR3 is TGTGCCAGCAGCTTAGCGTTGGGGGGGTTCCGAAACACCATATATTTT.

This chain joins TRBV4-1 and TRBJ2-2; TRBD1 is a possible D gene (6 bases). The V and J ends lost 1 base and 4 bases respectively, with 7 bases between them. Germline assignment: CDR1 MGHRA and CDR2 YSYEKL. There are 14 residues in the CDR3. The CDR3 protein is CASSQVQGTGELFF. In DNA, the CDR3 is TGCGCCAGCAGCCAAGTACAGGGCACCGGGGAGCTGTTTTTT.

This clone was seen once. The chain couples TRBV13 to TRBJ2-5; D is undetermined. The CDR3 is 14 residues long. Germline V CDR1 and CDR2: PRHDT, FYEKMQ (reference sequence). Trimming left V 5 bases short and J 1 base short, with 11 bases between. The CDR3 loop is CASSPDSLQETQYF. CDR3 DNA: TGTGCCAGCAGCCCAGACTCGCTCCAAGAGACCCAGTACTTC.

This rearrangement joins TRBV5-6 to TRBJ1-1; 7 positions agree with TRBD1. Germline V gene data show CDR1 as SGHDT and CDR2 as YYEEEE. With 4 bases clipped from V and 5 bases from J, the junction kept 8 bases outside the gene matches. The CDR3 has 14 amino acids. CDR3 sequence reads: CASSETGSRTEAFF. DNA of the CDR3: TGTGCCAGCAGCGAGACAGGGTCGAGGACTGAAGCTTTCTTT.

The V and J genes are TRBV5-6 and TRBJ1-5; no reliable D call. This CDR3 spans 15 amino acids. V gave up 3 bases and J gave up 4 bases, with 14 bases separating them. CDR1 is SGHDT and CDR2 is YYEEEE in the germline V gene. CDR3 DNA: TGTGCCAGCAGCTCCACGCCTGGGTTGAATCAGCCCCAGCATTTT. It codes for CASSSTPGLNQPQHF.

This clone was seen just once. The CDR3 region is CASSVGIRADAQETQYF. The CDR3 region has the DNA TGTGCCAGCAGCGTAGGAATCCGAGCGGATGCCCAAGAGACCCAGTACTTC. The chain couples TRBV9 to TRBJ2-5; tentatively, D is TRBD2 (5 bases). Trimming cost V 0 bases and J 1 base, with 16 bases left between them. The CDR3 spans 17 residues. The V gene's germline CDR1 is SGDLS and CDR2 YYNGEE.

The chain links TRBV28 to TRBJ1-6, with D perhaps matching TRBD1 (5 bases). V was trimmed by 5 bases and J by 14 bases, leaving 22 bases between them. CDR1 is MDHEN, CDR2 SYDVKM, per germline. The CDR3 loop spans 15 amino acids. The CDR3 nucleotides are TGTGCCAGCAGTCCCCCCAGGGATTCGGTAGTAGCCCTCCACTTT. Amino acids: CASSPPRDSVVALHF.